These 9 T cell receptor beta chains originate from one sample sequenced in a study of cytomegalovirus exposure and HLA in healthy donors. TCRdb keeps only in-frame clones here, not all; method: immunoSEQ multiplex PCR. The repertoire holds roughly 330,000 clones, around 90% seen once, with about 1.2% in the top ten. The sequenced material came from PBMCs. Every receptor here comes from a woman in her 30s in good health and CMV-seropositive.

The chain combines TRBV7-8 with TRBJ1-5; D is possibly TRBD1 (5 bases). Trimming took 5 bases from V and 0 from J, leaving 14 bases between them. Germline-derived CDR1 and CDR2 are SGHVS and FQNEAQ. There are 16 residues in the CDR3. CDR3 protein: CASSADSLYSNQPQHF. Here the CDR3 DNA reads TGTGCCAGCAGCGCCGACAGCCTTTATAGCAATCAGCCCCAGCATTTT.

DNA of the CDR3: TGCAGCGTCCGTAGCGGGAGCAGCTCCTACGAGCAGTACTTC. The encoded protein is CSVRSGSSSYEQYF. The chain links TRBV29-1 to TRBJ2-7; TRBD2 matches 9 bases. This CDR3 has 14 residues. V was pared by 6 bases and J by 0 bases, with 6 bases of the junction left unmatched. Germline V gene lookup returns CDR1 SQVTM and CDR2 ANQGSEA.

This clone is a singleton in its sample. The rearrangement links TRBV4-3 to TRBJ2-7; maybe TRBD2 (6 bases). The CDR3 has 16 amino acids. Germline CDR1 LGHNA, CDR2 YSLEER. With 6 bases removed from V and 2 bases from J, the gap between germline ends came to 20 bases. The CDR3 DNA sequence: TGCGCCAGCAGGATGGAGGGCGGAAGGATGACCTACGAGCAGTACTTC. Translation gives CASRMEGGRMTYEQYF.

The CDR3 loop is CASSPRQGGTGELFF. As DNA, the CDR3 is TGCGCCAGCAGCCCCCGTCAGGGGGGCACCGGGGAGCTGTTTTTT. This rearrangement joins TRBV5-1 to TRBJ2-2; possible D gene TRBD1, 7 bases. The V end lost 4 bases, the J end lost 4 bases, and 14 bases lay between the germline ends. Germline CDR1 reads SGHRS; CDR2 reads YFSETQ. The length of the CDR3 is 15 residues.

V gene TRBV5-1 combines with J gene TRBJ2-7, with D possibly called TRBD1 or TRBD2 (5 bases each). The CDR3 covers 14 residues. V lost 2 bases and J 2 bases, leaving 11 bases between the germline ends. Germline CDR1 is SGHRS and CDR2 is YFSETQ. CDR3 sequence: CASSFGTGPYEQYF. CDR3 DNA: TGCGCCAGCAGCTTCGGGACCGGCCCCTACGAGCAGTACTTC.

About this clone itself: This sample includes further DNA sequences coding for the same CDR3. The gene calls are TRBV19 and TRBJ2-7; 7 nucleotides align to TRBD2. Germline V lookup: CDR1 LNHDA, CDR2 SQIVND (reference sequence). J gave up 1 base and V 8 bases, and 2 bases lay outside the gene matches. The CDR3 spans 12 residues. Here the CDR3 DNA reads TGTGCCAGTTCTAGCGGTTCCTACGAGCAGTACTTC. This codes for CASSSGSYEQYF.

The chain recombines TRBV2 with TRBJ1-4; D is uncertain. Trimming removed 8 bases at V and 7 bases at J, with 17 bases between. This CDR3 spans 14 amino acids. Germline V gene data show CDR1 as SNHLY and CDR2 as FYNNEI. The CDR3 bases are TGTGCCAGCTCTTCTCGCAATCTACGTGAAAAACTGTTTTTT. It codes for CASSSRNLREKLFF. The whole variable domain, remainder taken from reference TRBV2 and TRBJ1-4, is EPEVTQTPSHQVTQMGQEVILRCVPISNHLYFYWYRQILGQKVEFLVSFYNNEISEKSEIFDDQFSVERPDGSNFTLKIRSTKLEDSAMYFCASSSRNLREKLFFGSGTQLSVL.

The CDR3 DNA reads as TGCGCCAGCTCCTCTAGAGGGAGCGACTACGAGCAGTACTTC. Residues: CASSSRGSDYEQYF. The chain links TRBV5-1 to TRBJ2-7, with D perhaps TRBD2 (5 bases). This CDR3 has 14 amino acids. Trimming pared 7 bases from V and 3 bases from J, leaving 17 bases between. Germline V gene lookup returns CDR1 SGHRS and CDR2 YFSETQ.

The V and J genes are TRBV19 and TRBJ2-5, with 14 bases lining up with TRBD2. CDR1 is LNHDA and CDR2 is SQIVND in the germline V gene (reference sequence). V was clipped by 3 bases and J by 5 bases; unmatched bases: 8. This CDR3 region has 17 residues. DNA for the CDR3: TGTGCCAGTAGTATGGGACTAGCGGGGGACCCCCGGGAGACCCAGTACTTC. Protein: CASSMGLAGDPRETQYF.